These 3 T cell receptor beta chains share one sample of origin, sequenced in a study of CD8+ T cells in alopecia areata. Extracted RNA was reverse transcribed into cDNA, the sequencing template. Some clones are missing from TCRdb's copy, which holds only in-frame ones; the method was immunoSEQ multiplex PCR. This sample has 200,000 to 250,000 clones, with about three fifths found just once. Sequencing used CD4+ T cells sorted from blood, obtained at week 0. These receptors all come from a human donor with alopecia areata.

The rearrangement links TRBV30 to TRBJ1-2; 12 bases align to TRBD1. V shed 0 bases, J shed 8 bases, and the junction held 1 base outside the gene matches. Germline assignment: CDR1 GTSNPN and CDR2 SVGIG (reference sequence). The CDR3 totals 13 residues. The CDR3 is CAWSVGTGGGYTF. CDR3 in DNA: TGTGCCTGGAGTGTGGGGACAGGGGGCGGCTACACCTTC.

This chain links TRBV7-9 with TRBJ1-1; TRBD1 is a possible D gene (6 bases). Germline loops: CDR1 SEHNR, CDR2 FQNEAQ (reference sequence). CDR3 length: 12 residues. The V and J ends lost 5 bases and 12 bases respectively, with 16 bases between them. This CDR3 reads CASSPQGGTTFF. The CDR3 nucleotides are TGTGCCAGCAGCCCTCAGGGAGGGACAACTTTCTTT.

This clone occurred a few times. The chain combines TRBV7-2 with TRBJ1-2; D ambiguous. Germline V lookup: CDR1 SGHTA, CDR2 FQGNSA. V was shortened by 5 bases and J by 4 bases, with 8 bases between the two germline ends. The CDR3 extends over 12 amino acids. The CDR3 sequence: CASSQSAYGYTF. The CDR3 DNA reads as TGTGCCAGCAGCCAATCGGCCTATGGCTACACCTTC.